This is a list of T cell receptor beta chains from one sample in a study of shared clonotypes between healthy human individuals. Clones were read by immunoSEQ multiplex PCR, and TCRdb kept only the in-frame ones, dropping some. The sample has about 480,000 clones; over 75% are singletons. Sequenced material: PBMCs. The receptors stem from a woman in her forties in good health. Some clones in this sample may be carry-over from other donors' samples. CDR3s include the opening cysteine and the closing phenylalanine or tryptophan. The order of the fields is CDR3 DNA, CDR3 protein, V gene, D gene, clone size, J gene. The D gene is left open where the match is weak. Clone sizes are given selectively: once, few, many, or a class where the clone is expanded.

CDR3nt: TGTGCCAGCAGTGAAGCTAGAGGATTCGGTGAGCAGTTCTTC; CDR3aa: CASSEARGFGEQFF; v_gene: TRBV6-1; d_gene: -; abundance: many; j_gene: TRBJ2-1
CDR3nt: TGTGCCAGTAGTATTATCACGGGGAATGAGCAGTTCTTC; CDR3aa: CASSIITGNEQFF; v_gene: TRBV19; d_gene: -; abundance: -; j_gene: TRBJ2-1
CDR3nt: TGTGCCAGCAGTTACGAGGGGGCCCGGGTTGAAAAACTGTTTTTT; CDR3aa: CASSYEGARVEKLFF; v_gene: TRBV6-6; d_gene: TRBD1; abundance: few; j_gene: TRBJ1-4
CDR3nt: TGTGCCAGCAGCTTCTACAGGGGGGGCGAGCAGTACTTC; CDR3aa: CASSFYRGGEQYF; v_gene: TRBV7-9; d_gene: -; abundance: -; j_gene: TRBJ2-7
CDR3nt: TGTGCCTGGAGCCCGGGAGGAGGCTATGGCTACACCTTC; CDR3aa: CAWSPGGGYGYTF; v_gene: TRBV30; d_gene: -; abundance: few; j_gene: TRBJ1-2
CDR3nt: TGTGCCAGCAGTAAGCAGGCGTTGAACACTGAAGCTTTCTTT; CDR3aa: CASSKQALNTEAFF; v_gene: TRBV27; d_gene: -; abundance: few; j_gene: TRBJ1-1
CDR3nt: TGCGCCAGCAGCAAGGAAGCGGGAGAGGGAAACATTCAGTACTTC; CDR3aa: CASSKEAGEGNIQYF; v_gene: TRBV5-1; d_gene: TRBD2; abundance: once; j_gene: TRBJ2-4
CDR3nt: TGTGCCAGCAGTGACTGGACTAGCGGGTTATACGAGCAGTACTTC; CDR3aa: CASSDWTSGLYEQYF; v_gene: TRBV25-1; d_gene: TRBD2; abundance: -; j_gene: TRBJ2-7
CDR3nt: TGTGCCAGCACCTACCGACAGGATTTCACTGAAGCTTTCTTT; CDR3aa: CASTYRQDFTEAFF; v_gene: TRBV2; d_gene: -; abundance: few; j_gene: TRBJ1-1
CDR3nt: TGCGCCAGCAGCCAAGCCTCCCTATCCGGAAACACCATATATTTT; CDR3aa: CASSQASLSGNTIYF; v_gene: TRBV4-3; d_gene: -; abundance: -; j_gene: TRBJ1-3
CDR3nt: TGTGCCAGCAAACAGGGGCTCTCCTACGAGCAGTACTTC; CDR3aa: CASKQGLSYEQYF; v_gene: TRBV6-5; d_gene: TRBD1; abundance: -; j_gene: TRBJ2-7
CDR3nt: TGTGCCAGCAGCCCCCGGGACAGGGCAACTGGGGCCAACGTCCTGACTTTC; CDR3aa: CASSPRDRATGANVLTF; v_gene: TRBV9; d_gene: TRBD1; abundance: -; j_gene: TRBJ2-6
CDR3nt: TGTGCCAGCAGCCTTAGCGGGAGGGTCGAGCAGTACTTC; CDR3aa: CASSLSGRVEQYF; v_gene: TRBV4-2; d_gene: TRBD2; abundance: -; j_gene: TRBJ2-7
CDR3nt: TGTGCCAGCAGCTCCGGGACAGAGAATGAAAAACTGTTTTTT; CDR3aa: CASSSGTENEKLFF; v_gene: TRBV7-9; d_gene: TRBD1; abundance: -; j_gene: TRBJ1-4
CDR3nt: TGCGCCAGCAGCCCGGGGACTAGCGGCTACGAGCAGTACTTC; CDR3aa: CASSPGTSGYEQYF; v_gene: TRBV5-1; d_gene: TRBD2; abundance: -; j_gene: TRBJ2-7
CDR3nt: TGTGCCAGCAGTGACAAGGGGGGCACAGATACGCAGTATTTT; CDR3aa: CASSDKGGTDTQYF; v_gene: TRBV6-4; d_gene: -; abundance: many; j_gene: TRBJ2-3
CDR3nt: TGTGCCAGCAGTTTAATACCGGCATATAGCAATCAGCCCCAGCATTTT; CDR3aa: CASSLIPAYSNQPQHF; v_gene: TRBV28; d_gene: -; abundance: once; j_gene: TRBJ1-5
CDR3nt: TGTGCCAGGGGACCCGGGTCCTCTGGAAACACCATATATTTT; CDR3aa: CARGPGSSGNTIYF; v_gene: TRBV14; d_gene: -; abundance: -; j_gene: TRBJ1-3
CDR3nt: TGCGCCAGCAGTGAAGTAGAAAATCAGCCCCAGCATTTT; CDR3aa: CASSEVENQPQHF; v_gene: TRBV2; d_gene: -; abundance: -; j_gene: TRBJ1-5
CDR3nt: TGTGCCAGTAGTAGGGTAGGATCCTCCTACGAGCAGTACTTC; CDR3aa: CASSRVGSSYEQYF; v_gene: TRBV19; d_gene: -; abundance: once; j_gene: TRBJ2-7
CDR3nt: TGTGCCAGCAGATCCAGACTAGCGGGAGAAGATACGCAGTATTTT; CDR3aa: CASRSRLAGEDTQYF; v_gene: TRBV2; d_gene: TRBD2; abundance: -; j_gene: TRBJ2-3
CDR3nt: TGTGCCACCAGCAGAGACATCCGCGCGCCTAATGAAAAACTGTTTTTT; CDR3aa: CATSRDIRAPNEKLFF; v_gene: TRBV15; d_gene: -; abundance: -; j_gene: TRBJ1-4
CDR3nt: TGTGCCAGTAGTGACAGGGGTTCGGAGCCCCAGCATTTT; CDR3aa: CASSDRGSEPQHF; v_gene: TRBV19; d_gene: TRBD1; abundance: few; j_gene: TRBJ1-5
CDR3nt: TGTGCCTGGGCATCCGTGGGACAGTCGGATTCACCCCTCCACTTT; CDR3aa: CAWASVGQSDSPLHF; v_gene: TRBV30; d_gene: TRBD1; abundance: -; j_gene: TRBJ1-6
CDR3nt: TGTGCCAGTAAAGACAGGGCAGGAGACAATGAGCAGTTCTTC; CDR3aa: CASKDRAGDNEQFF; v_gene: TRBV19; d_gene: TRBD1; abundance: -; j_gene: TRBJ2-1
CDR3nt: TGTGCCATCAGGGCTACAGACGAAAAACTGTTTTTT; CDR3aa: CAIRATDEKLFF; v_gene: TRBV10-3; d_gene: -; abundance: -; j_gene: TRBJ1-4
CDR3nt: TGCGCCAGCAGTGAGATTGGGCGGGAGGGCTCCGATGAGCAGTTCTTC; CDR3aa: CASSEIGREGSDEQFF; v_gene: TRBV10-2; d_gene: TRBD2; abundance: once; j_gene: TRBJ2-1
CDR3nt: TGTGCCAGCAGCCAACAGCGGGACCCAGTCGTCAATGAGCAGTTCTTC; CDR3aa: CASSQQRDPVVNEQFF; v_gene: TRBV14; d_gene: TRBD2; abundance: -; j_gene: TRBJ2-1
CDR3nt: TGCGCCAGCAGCCCTCCGGGGGCCATGAACACTGAAGCTTTCTTT; CDR3aa: CASSPPGAMNTEAFF; v_gene: TRBV5-1; d_gene: -; abundance: -; j_gene: TRBJ1-1
CDR3nt: TGTGCCAGCAGGGCAAGGATCGGCTCTGGAAACACCATATATTTT; CDR3aa: CASRARIGSGNTIYF; v_gene: TRBV2; d_gene: -; abundance: -; j_gene: TRBJ1-3
CDR3nt: TGTGCCAGCAGTTTATGGGGTAACTATGGCTACACCTTC; CDR3aa: CASSLWGNYGYTF; v_gene: TRBV28; d_gene: -; abundance: -; j_gene: TRBJ1-2
CDR3nt: TGTGCCAGTACCGATCCCGGGACAGGGGCCAATGAGCAGTTCTTC; CDR3aa: CASTDPGTGANEQFF; v_gene: TRBV19; d_gene: TRBD1; abundance: once; j_gene: TRBJ2-1
CDR3nt: TGTGCCAGCAGCTTAGGGGGACAGGGCAATCAGCCCCAGCATTTT; CDR3aa: CASSLGGQGNQPQHF; v_gene: TRBV7-8; d_gene: TRBD1; abundance: few; j_gene: TRBJ1-5
CDR3nt: TGTGCCAGCAGCTTATCAGGGTCCACTGAAGCTTTCTTT; CDR3aa: CASSLSGSTEAFF; v_gene: TRBV11-2; d_gene: -; abundance: few; j_gene: TRBJ1-1
CDR3nt: TGTGCCAGCAGTTACACCTCCGGGAGCACTGAAGCTTTCTTT; CDR3aa: CASSYTSGSTEAFF; v_gene: TRBV6-5; d_gene: -; abundance: -; j_gene: TRBJ1-1
CDR3nt: TGTGCCAGCAGCGTAGTGGGGACTAGCGGGAGTAAGTACGAGCAGTACTTC; CDR3aa: CASSVVGTSGSKYEQYF; v_gene: TRBV9; d_gene: TRBD2; abundance: -; j_gene: TRBJ2-7
CDR3nt: TGTGCCAGCAGCCCCTCAGGAAGGAGCTACACCTTC; CDR3aa: CASSPSGRSYTF; v_gene: TRBV28; d_gene: -; abundance: -; j_gene: TRBJ1-2
CDR3nt: TGTGCCACCAGCGGGCAAACAAACACTGAAGCTTTCTTT; CDR3aa: CATSGQTNTEAFF; v_gene: TRBV15; d_gene: -; abundance: once; j_gene: TRBJ1-1
CDR3nt: TGTGCCAGCAGCGTAGCTCCGGGAGTCCTCCAAAGTGAGCAGTTCTTC; CDR3aa: CASSVAPGVLQSEQFF; v_gene: TRBV9; d_gene: -; abundance: -; j_gene: TRBJ2-1
CDR3nt: TGTGCCTGGAGTGGGACTAGCGTAGGCGGGGAGCTGTTTTTT; CDR3aa: CAWSGTSVGGELFF; v_gene: TRBV30; d_gene: TRBD2; abundance: -; j_gene: TRBJ2-2
CDR3nt: TGCGCCAGCAGCGCGGGAGAGCGGACTGAAGCTTTCTTT; CDR3aa: CASSAGERTEAFF; v_gene: TRBV5-1; d_gene: -; abundance: few; j_gene: TRBJ1-1
CDR3nt: TGTGCCAGCAGCTTCCGGCGCAACACAGATACGCAGTATTTT; CDR3aa: CASSFRRNTDTQYF; v_gene: TRBV13; d_gene: -; abundance: -; j_gene: TRBJ2-3
CDR3nt: TGTGCCAGCAGTAGAACAGGGGCGGATGAAAAACTGTTTTTT; CDR3aa: CASSRTGADEKLFF; v_gene: TRBV6-6; d_gene: TRBD1; abundance: -; j_gene: TRBJ1-4
CDR3nt: TGTGCCAGCAGTTTGGTACTCAAGGGCCTGGTGAGCACAGATACGCAGTATTTT; CDR3aa: CASSLVLKGLVSTDTQYF; v_gene: TRBV28; d_gene: -; abundance: -; j_gene: TRBJ2-3
CDR3nt: TGTGCCAGCAGCCCGCAACAGGGCCCCTATAGCAATCAGCCCCAGCATTTT; CDR3aa: CASSPQQGPYSNQPQHF; v_gene: TRBV27; d_gene: -; abundance: -; j_gene: TRBJ1-5
CDR3nt: TGTGCCAGCAGCTTGCGACTAGCGGGAGGGTCAGGGGTTGAGCAGTTCTTC; CDR3aa: CASSLRLAGGSGVEQFF; v_gene: TRBV5-4; d_gene: TRBD2; abundance: once; j_gene: TRBJ2-1
CDR3nt: TGTGCCTGGAGTGAATTACAGGGGAGCACTGAAGCCTTCTTT; CDR3aa: CAWSELQGSTEAFF; v_gene: TRBV30; d_gene: TRBD1; abundance: -; j_gene: TRBJ1-1
CDR3nt: TGCGCCAGCACCCGGGACAGGGGAGGGGGCACTGAAGCTTTCTTT; CDR3aa: CASTRDRGGGTEAFF; v_gene: TRBV5-1; d_gene: TRBD1; abundance: -; j_gene: TRBJ1-1
CDR3nt: TGTGCCTGGACCCCTAGCCCGGTCTATGGCTACACCTTC; CDR3aa: CAWTPSPVYGYTF; v_gene: TRBV30; d_gene: -; abundance: -; j_gene: TRBJ1-2